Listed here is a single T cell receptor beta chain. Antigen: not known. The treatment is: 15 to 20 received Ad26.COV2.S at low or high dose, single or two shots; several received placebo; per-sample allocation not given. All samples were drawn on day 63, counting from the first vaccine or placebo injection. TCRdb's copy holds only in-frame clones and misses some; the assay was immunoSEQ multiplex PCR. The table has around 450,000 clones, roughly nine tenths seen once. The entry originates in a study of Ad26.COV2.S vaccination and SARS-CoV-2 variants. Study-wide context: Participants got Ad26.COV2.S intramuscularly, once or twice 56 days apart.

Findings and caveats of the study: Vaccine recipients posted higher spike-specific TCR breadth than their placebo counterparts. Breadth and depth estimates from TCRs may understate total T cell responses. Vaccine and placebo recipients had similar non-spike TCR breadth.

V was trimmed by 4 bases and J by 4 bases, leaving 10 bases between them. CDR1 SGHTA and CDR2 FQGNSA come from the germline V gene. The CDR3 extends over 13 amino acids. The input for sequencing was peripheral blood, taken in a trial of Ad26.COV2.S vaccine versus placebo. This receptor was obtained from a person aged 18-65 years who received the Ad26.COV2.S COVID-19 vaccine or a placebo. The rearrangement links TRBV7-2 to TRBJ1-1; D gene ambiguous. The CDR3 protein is CASSYKWGTEAFF. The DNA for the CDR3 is TGTGCCAGCAGCTATAAATGGGGCACTGAAGCTTTCTTT.